This T cell receptor (beta chain) was identified during a study of blood T cell repertoires in COVID-19. About the research overall: Samples representing acute and convalescent COVID-19 were sourced from the United States, Italy and Spain. Nucleic acid was either cDNA or gDNA, and it came from T cells, B-cell-depleted T cells, or PBMCs.

The germline CDR1 and CDR2 sequences are ENHRY and SYGVKD. This CDR3 spans 15 amino acids. Between the trimmed V and J ends, which lost 2 bases and 0 bases, there was a span of 10 bases. In the authors' workflow: Amplification of reference gene primers was used by the study to estimate nucleated cell counts. Some clones are missing from TCRdb's copy, which holds only in-frame ones; the method was immunoSEQ multiplex PCR. Clone size and V and J calls were adopted from that table, with D and trimming inferred from the DNA. Among about 110,000 clones, roughly 85% were seen once, and the ten largest hold roughly 2.3%.

The receptor's source is a human donor in a cohort sampled during active COVID-19. The sample was peripheral blood. The chain employs TRBV10-3 and TRBJ2-5; TRBD1 is a possible D gene (6 bases). CDR3 DNA: TGTGCCATCAGTGAGCCACAGGGCTACCAAGAGACCCAGTACTTC. It codes for CAISEPQGYQETQYF.